These 17 T cell receptor beta chains share one sample of origin, sequenced in a study of cytomegalovirus exposure and HLA in healthy donors (dated by TCRdb to 2017 to 2019). The method behind the library was the immunoSEQ multiplex PCR assay. The multiplex PCR relied on a mix of 60 forward primers for TCR Vbeta segments and 13 reverse primers for TCR Jbeta segments. As stored in TCRdb, this immuneACCESS dataset retains in-frame rearrangements with V and J assigned. A fraction of the clones does not appear; measured against another copy, unresolved V genes explain less than half of the discrepancy, and the remainder lacks a known reason. The sample records fewer than 200,000 clones, about 81% of which are singletons. The top ten clones comprise approximately 3.1% of the sample. Sequencing used PBMCs. These receptors all come from a woman aged 45-59 years in good health and CMV-seropositive.

V usage is TRBV9 and J usage is TRBJ2-7; 8 bases map to TRBD2. Trimming took 3 bases from V and 5 from J; bases not matched to a gene: 16. CDR1 and CDR2 from the germline V gene are SGDLS and YYNGEE. This CDR3 spans 17 amino acids. DNA of the CDR3: TGTGCCAGCAGCGAGGGGCCAGCGGGGGCCCAGGGCGACGAGCAGTACTTC. Amino acids: CASSEGPAGAQGDEQYF.

This sequence joins TRBV18 and TRBJ2-7, with D tentatively TRBD2 (5 bases). The CDR3 consists of 14 residues. In germline, CDR1 is KGHSH, CDR2 LQKENI. Between the trimmed V and J ends, which lost 3 bases and 8 bases, there was a span of 17 bases. The CDR3 loop reads CASSPGIEYSQQYF. The CDR3 DNA is TGTGCCAGCTCACCCGGGATCGAATATTCCCAGCAGTACTTC.

The chain couples TRBV19 to TRBJ2-1, with D perhaps matching TRBD2 (7 bases). The CDR3 has 16 amino acids. Germline CDR1 LNHDA, CDR2 SQIVND (reference sequence). Trimming shortened V by 3 bases and J by 8 bases, and 20 bases separated the two germline ends. The CDR3 DNA reads as TGTGCCAGTAGTATCTGGGGGGGCACCGCTGGGGATGAGCAGTTCTTC. Translating gives CASSIWGGTAGDEQFF. Drawing the rest from reference TRBV19 and TRBJ2-1, the complete variable domain is DGGITQSPKYLFRKEGQNVTLSCEQNLNHDAMYWYRQDPGQGLRLIYYSQIVNDFQKGDIAEGYSVSREKKESFPLTVTSAQKNPTAFYLCASSIWGGTAGDEQFFGPGTRLTVL.

J is TRBJ2-5 and V is TRBV15, with 10 bases matching TRBD2. CDR3 length: 16 amino acids. The trim removed 5 bases at V and 2 bases at J, leaving 8 bases unmatched. CDR1 and CDR2 (germline): LNHNV, YYDKDF (reference sequence). DNA for the CDR3: TGTGCCACCAGCGGAGGAGGACTAGCGGAACAAGAGACCCAGTACTTC. This encodes CATSGGGLAEQETQYF.

This chain joins TRBV5-6 and TRBJ2-3; 7 bases are a match to TRBD2. The CDR3 consists of 15 residues. CDR1 is SGHDT and CDR2 is YYEEEE in the germline V gene. The V and J ends lost 5 bases and 6 bases, in that order; junction bases with no gene match: 12. CDR3 in DNA: TGTGCCAGCAGGATTACTAGCGCTCCCTGGGATACGCAGTATTTT. Translation gives CASRITSAPWDTQYF.

This clone was counted only a few times. V usage is TRBV19 and J usage is TRBJ1-1; D may be TRBD1 (6 bases). The CDR3 consists of 14 residues. CDR1 is LNHDA and CDR2 is SQIVND in the germline V gene (reference sequence). Deletions cut 1 base from V and 5 bases from J, with 11 bases between. For the CDR3, the DNA is TGTGCCAGTAGTATAGCACAGGGCCAGACTGAAGCTTTCTTT. It yields the protein CASSIAQGQTEAFF.

This CDR3 reads CASWGGKITEAFF. DNA for the CDR3: TGTGCCAGTTGGGGCGGCAAGATCACTGAAGCTTTCTTT. The genes are TRBV19 and TRBJ1-1; D perhaps matches TRBD1 (5 bases). This CDR3 contains 13 residues. CDR1 is LNHDA and CDR2 is SQIVND in the germline V gene (reference sequence). The V and J ends lost 8 bases and 4 bases respectively, with 14 bases between them.

The CDR3, as DNA: TGCAGCGCAATCGGGACCCCCGACAGGAATGAAGCTTTCTTT. Amino acid sequence: CSAIGTPDRNEAFF. The J gene is TRBJ1-1, the V gene TRBV29-1; TRBD1 is a possible D gene (6 bases). The CDR3 has 14 amino acids. V lost 7 bases, J lost 7 bases, and 22 bases lay in between. Germline lookup yields CDR1 SQVTM and CDR2 ANQGSEA. Variable domain in full (rest from reference TRBV29-1 and TRBJ1-1): SAVISQKPSRDICQRGTSLTIQCQVDSQVTMMFWYRQQPGQSLTLIATANQGSEATYESGFVIDKFPISRPNLTFSTLTVSNMSPEDSSIYLCSAIGTPDRNEAFFGQGTRLTVV.

A few counts support this clone. The chain has TRBV11-1 and TRBJ2-5, with a possible D match to TRBD2 (7 bases). The CDR3 has 15 residues. Germline V gives CDR1 SGHAT, CDR2 FQDESV (reference sequence). The V end was cut by 5 bases, the J end by 5 bases, with 18 bases between. As DNA, the CDR3 is TGTGCCAGCAGCGAAGTTAGGGGGGGGCTTGAGACCCAGTACTTC. Translating gives CASSEVRGGLETQYF.

This clone was counted a few times. The chain combines TRBV2 with TRBJ1-3, with D possibly TRBD1 on 6 matching bases. The CDR3 loop spans 14 amino acids. Trimming stripped 2 bases from V and 4 bases from J, with 9 bases between. Per germline, CDR1 SNHLY and CDR2 FYNNEI. Here the CDR3 reads CASSEQGWGNTIYF. Written as DNA, the CDR3 is TGTGCCAGCAGTGAACAGGGGTGGGGAAACACCATATATTTT. The variable domain in full, with the rest retrieved from reference TRBV2 and TRBJ1-3, is EPEVTQTPSHQVTQMGQEVILRCVPISNHLYFYWYRQILGQKVEFLVSFYNNEISEKSEIFDDQFSVERPDGSNFTLKIRSTKLEDSAMYFCASSEQGWGNTIYFGEGSWLTVV.

The J gene is TRBJ2-5, the V gene TRBV4-2, with D possibly matching TRBD2 (7 bases). Germline-derived CDR1 and CDR2 are LGHNA and YNFKEQ. The V end was cut by 0 bases, the J end by 5 bases, with 13 bases between. The CDR3 runs to 15 residues. The DNA of the CDR3 is TGTGCCAGCAGCCAAGATTCGGGGGGCTGGGAGACCCAGTACTTC. Amino acids: CASSQDSGGWETQYF.

The rearrangement links TRBV11-2 to TRBJ2-7, with 10 bases fitting TRBD2. The germline CDR1 and CDR2 sequences are SGHAT and FQNNGV. The CDR3 loop spans 15 amino acids. V lost 7 bases and J lost 2; bases outside the gene matches: 8. Written as DNA, the CDR3 is TGTGCCAGCACCCCTAATAGCGGGGGGACCTACGAGCAGTACTTC. Protein: CASTPNSGGTYEQYF. The full variable domain, in which reference TRBV11-2 and TRBJ2-7 provide the parts outside the CDR3, is EAGVAQSPRYKIIEKRQSVAFWCNPISGHATLYWYQQILGQGPKLLIQFQNNGVVDDSQLPKDRFSAERLKGVDSTLKIQPAKLEDSAVYLCASTPNSGGTYEQYFGPGTRLTVT.

The rearrangement links TRBV6-1 to TRBJ2-7, with TRBD1 matching 7 bases. Trimming at V came to 1 base and at J to 2 bases, leaving 8 bases not matched to a gene. Germline V lookup: CDR1 MNHNS, CDR2 SASEGT. CDR3 length: 16 residues. DNA of the CDR3: TGTGCCAGCAGTGAAGGAATCGGGACAGCCACCTACGAGCAGTACTTC. Amino acid sequence: CASSEGIGTATYEQYF.

The chain links TRBV9 to TRBJ2-2; the D gene is possibly TRBD2 (6 bases). Germline V lookup: CDR1 SGDLS, CDR2 YYNGEE. Trimming stripped 2 bases from V and 5 bases from J, with 10 bases between. CDR3 length: 14 residues. Here the CDR3 DNA reads TGTGCCAGCAGCGTCTCCGGGGGAACCGGGGAGCTGTTTTTT. Its translation is CASSVSGGTGELFF.

The chain recombines TRBV5-6 with TRBJ2-4, with 7 bases that match TRBD1. The CDR3 length is 14 residues. Germline V gives CDR1 SGHDT, CDR2 YYEEEE. Trimming removed 5 bases from V and 5 bases from J; junction bases left unmatched: 7. CDR3 sequence: CASRSDRRENIQYF. The CDR3 DNA sequence: TGTGCCAGCAGATCGGACAGGCGAGAAAACATTCAGTACTTC.

This rearrangement joins TRBV6-1 to TRBJ2-4, with 8 bases lining up with TRBD2. CDR1 is MNHNS and CDR2 is SASEGT in the germline V gene. The length of the CDR3 is 17 residues. The V segment lost 2 bases and the J segment 1 base; nucleotides outside the gene matches: 7. The CDR3 DNA follows: TGTGCCAGCAGTGAAACCGGGAGGGGCACGGCCAAAAACATTCAGTACTTC. Translated, it gives CASSETGRGTAKNIQYF.

The chain uses TRBV6-1 and TRBJ1-2; D not certain. Between the trimmed V and J ends, which lost 0 bases and 8 bases, there was a span of 10 bases. The CDR3 totals 13 residues. CDR1 and CDR2 (germline): MNHNS, SASEGT. In DNA, the CDR3 is TGTGCCAGCAGTGAAGCCCCAGGTAGGGGCTACACCTTC. It is translated as CASSEAPGRGYTF.